A selection of T cell receptor beta chains follows, all from one sample in a study of T-cell reconstitution after alpha-beta-depleted transplantation in children. MiXCR, applied by TCRdb to the PCR reads, yields one record per CDR3 protein. The repertoire holds about a million distinct CDR3 sequences, with about 29% as singletons. This specimen was PBMCs, mostly from graft donor cells, taken 360 days after TCRalphabeta/CD19-depleted stem cell transplant. These receptors were taken from a boy under two years old who had a stem cell transplant for SCID, so the T cells may come from the graft donor. The CDR3 runs from the conserved cysteine through the conserved F or W. A D gene is named only where the DNA matches it firmly. The size field is filled for only some rows; it gives once, few, many or a size class.

v_gene	j_gene	d_gene	abundance	CDR3aa	CDR3nt
TRBV10-3	TRBJ2-7	TRBD1	.	CAISAPGQGTYEQYF	TGTGCCATCAGTGCCCCGGGACAGGGGACCTACGAGCAGTACTTC
TRBV12-3/TRBV12-4	TRBJ2-4	.	.	CASSFWGEGYIQYF	TGTGCCAGCAGTTTCTGGGGCGAGGGATACATTCAGTACTTC
TRBV25-1	TRBJ2-3	.	few	CASSDSHRDGSTDTQYF	TGTGCCAGCAGTGATTCCCACCGGGACGGGAGCACAGATACGCAGTATTTT
TRBV20-1	TRBJ2-7	TRBD1	.	CSVTGDSYEQYF	TGCAGTGTAACAGGGGATTCCTACGAGCAGTACTTC
TRBV7-8	TRBJ2-7	.	.	CASSLAGTAFYRYEQYF	TGTGCCAGCAGCTTAGCGGGGACTGCCTTTTACCGCTACGAGCAGTACTTC
TRBV18	TRBJ1-4	TRBD1	many	CASSPGTGNEKLFF	TGTGCCAGCTCACCGGGGACAGGGAATGAAAAACTGTTTTTT
TRBV28	TRBJ1-4	TRBD1	.	CASRGAGGLTTNEKLFF	TGTGCCAGCAGAGGGGCAGGGGGCTTAACAACTAATGAAAAACTGTTTTTT
TRBV3-1	TRBJ2-5	.	.	CASSQPSPTQYF	TGTGCCAGCAGCCAACCGTCCCCGACCCAGTACTTC
TRBV18	TRBJ1-6	.	once	CASSPRPGFGNSPLHF	TGTGCCAGCTCACCACGGCCCGGGTTCGGTAATTCACCCCTCCACTTT
TRBV15	TRBJ2-1	TRBD1	.	CATSRGDSLHEQFF	TGTGCCACCAGCAGAGGGGACAGTCTTCATGAGCAGTTCTTC